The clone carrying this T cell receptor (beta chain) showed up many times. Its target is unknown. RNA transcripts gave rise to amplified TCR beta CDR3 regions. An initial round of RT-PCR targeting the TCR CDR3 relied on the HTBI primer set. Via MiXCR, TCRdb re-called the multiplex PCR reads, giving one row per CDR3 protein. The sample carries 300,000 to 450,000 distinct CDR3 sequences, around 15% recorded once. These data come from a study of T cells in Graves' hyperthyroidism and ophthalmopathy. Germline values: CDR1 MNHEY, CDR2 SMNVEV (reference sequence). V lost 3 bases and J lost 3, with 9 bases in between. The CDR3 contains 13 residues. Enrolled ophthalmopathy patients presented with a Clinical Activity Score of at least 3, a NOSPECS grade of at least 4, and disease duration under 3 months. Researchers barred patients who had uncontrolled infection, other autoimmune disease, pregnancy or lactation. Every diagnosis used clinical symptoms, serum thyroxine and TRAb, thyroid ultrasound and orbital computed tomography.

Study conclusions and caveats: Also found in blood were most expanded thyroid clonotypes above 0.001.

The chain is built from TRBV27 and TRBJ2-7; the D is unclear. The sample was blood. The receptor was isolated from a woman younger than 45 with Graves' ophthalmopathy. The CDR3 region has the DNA TGTGCCAGCAGTTTTAACAGATACTACGAGCAGTACTTC. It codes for CASSFNRYYEQYF.